Listed below are T cell receptor beta chains from one sample, sequenced in a study of blood T cell repertoires in COVID-19. The table came from immunoSEQ multiplex PCR; TCRdb's copy has only in-frame clones and leaves some out. This sample has over 120,000 clones, with approximately 79% found just once. Sequencing input: PBMCs or T cells enriched from blood (not recorded which). The source is a woman between 50 and 59 years old who had recovered from COVID-19. CDR3s leave out the opening cysteine and the closing phenylalanine or tryptophan. Each record gives: V gene, CDR3 protein.

V gene: TRBV11-3
CDR3 protein: ATRQSSGNTIY

V gene: TRBV3-1/TRBV3-2
CDR3 protein: ASSQVWTGKNSPLH

V gene: TRBV4-1
CDR3 protein: ASSQDPGGWEKLF

V gene: TRBV7-9
CDR3 protein: ASSPDQGISGANVLT

V gene: TRBV4-1
CDR3 protein: ASSQDGTAYNEKLF

V gene: TRBV29-1
CDR3 protein: SVGVGANTGELF

V gene: TRBV24-1
CDR3 protein: ATSDSSPVPQY

V gene: TRBV28
CDR3 protein: ASSSSAAF

V gene: TRBV7-8
CDR3 protein: ASSFDRVGQPQH

V gene: TRBV19
CDR3 protein: ASSIGALLGYT

V gene: TRBV30
CDR3 protein: AWSARSSYNEQF

V gene: TRBV7-3
CDR3 protein: ASKVTGTDEQF

V gene: TRBV5-6
CDR3 protein: ASKLRGLYGYT

V gene: TRBV27
CDR3 protein: ASSWRMNTEAF

V gene: TRBV5-6
CDR3 protein: ASSHGGEETQY

V gene: TRBV5-1
CDR3 protein: ASSLSGLQYNEQF

V gene: TRBV5-1
CDR3 protein: ASKNSLTTGNTIY

V gene: TRBV19
CDR3 protein: ASSTIRDRGEKLF

V gene: TRBV7-3
CDR3 protein: ASGRDVGQKYGYT

V gene: TRBV19
CDR3 protein: ASSIRSGSNQPQH

V gene: TRBV21-1
CDR3 protein: ASSKNDEGAGVQPQH

V gene: TRBV18
CDR3 protein: ASSPQAADEQY

V gene: TRBV5-1
CDR3 protein: ASSLNVQAGYT

V gene: TRBV9
CDR3 protein: ASSVRQRYGYT

V gene: TRBV14
CDR3 protein: ASSQRTGKLTDTQY

V gene: TRBV11-2
CDR3 protein: ASSPWGTGGISNEQF

V gene: TRBV19
CDR3 protein: ASSGTSGINEQF

V gene: TRBV5-1
CDR3 protein: ASSLGTGAYNEQF

V gene: TRBV7-9
CDR3 protein: ASSLTTGFGELF

V gene: TRBV23-1
CDR3 protein: ASTRGAGVSYEQY

V gene: TRBV6-5
CDR3 protein: ASRPGLAGVNEQF

V gene: TRBV7-9
CDR3 protein: ASSLVRGDNEQF

V gene: TRBV6-5
CDR3 protein: ASSYGQGEFGYT

V gene: TRBV5-4
CDR3 protein: ASSLGREESEQF

V gene: TRBV4-1
CDR3 protein: ASSLTSGSSYEQY